The 21 T cell receptor beta chains listed next were all sequenced from one sample in a study of cytomegalovirus exposure and HLA in healthy donors. PCR used 60 Vbeta primers and 13 Jbeta primers. The repertoire was sequenced with immunoSEQ multiplex PCR; TCRdb's copy has only in-frame clones and lacks some. The sample contains 150,000 or so clones, about 80% of which appear only once. Source material: PBMCs. These TCRs come from a man aged 35 to 55 in good health and CMV-seropositive.

This clone was seen a single time. The rearrangement joins TRBV18 to TRBJ2-5; D is possibly TRBD1 (6 bases). Germline assignment: CDR1 KGHSH and CDR2 LQKENI. CDR3 length: 14 residues. V lost 5 bases, J lost 0 bases, and 10 bases lay in between. The DNA for the CDR3 is TGTGCCAGCTCAGCCGACAGGAACCAAGAGACCCAGTACTTC. Translation gives CASSADRNQETQYF.

This clone has a single count. The gene calls are TRBV7-9 and TRBJ1-4; D is uncertain. Germline-derived CDR1 and CDR2 are SEHNR and FQNEAQ (reference sequence). CDR3 size: 16 residues. V lost 4 bases to trimming and J lost 4 bases, with 16 bases between them. The CDR3 bases are TGTGCCAGCAGCTCCCCCTCCCCAGACTATAATGAAAAACTGTTTTTT. Translation gives CASSSPSPDYNEKLFF. Full variable domain (remainder filled in from reference TRBV7-9 and TRBJ1-4): DTGVSQNPRHKITKRGQNVTFRCDPISEHNRLYWYRQTLGQGPEFLTYFQNEAQLEKSRLLSDRFSAERPKGSFSTLEIQRTEQGDSAMYLCASSSPSPDYNEKLFFGSGTQLSVL.

The gene calls are TRBV5-1 and TRBJ2-5, with D possibly TRBD1 on 5 matching bases. Germline CDR1 is SGHRS and CDR2 is YFSETQ. Trimming stripped 0 bases from V and 2 bases from J, with 11 bases between. The CDR3 runs 15 residues. CDR3 coding DNA: TGCGCCAGCAGCTTGGCCCAGGGCGGTCAAGAGACCCAGTACTTC. The encoded protein is CASSLAQGGQETQYF.

This clone has only a few counts. V is TRBV4-2 and J is TRBJ2-3; TRBD1 matches 9 bases. V was pared by 0 bases and J by 5 bases, with 30 bases of the junction left unmatched. Germline V lookup: CDR1 LGHNA, CDR2 YNFKEQ. The CDR3 is 24 amino acids. Here the CDR3 reads CASSQDRALWGQGSFPEGLDTQYF. DNA for the CDR3: TGTGCCAGCAGCCAAGATCGGGCATTGTGGGGACAGGGTTCATTTCCGGAGGGGTTAGATACGCAGTATTTT.

The sample holds one count of this clone. The chain uses TRBV7-2 and TRBJ2-1; 8 nucleotides agree with TRBD2. V was pared by 2 bases and J by 8 bases, with 11 bases of the junction left unmatched. Germline CDR1 and CDR2: SGHTA and FQGNSA. This CDR3 contains 16 residues. CDR3 sequence: CASSLRAGAGNDEQFF. The CDR3 DNA sequence: TGTGCCAGCAGCTTACGAGCGGGAGCGGGCAACGATGAGCAGTTCTTC.

This sequence joins TRBV7-9 and TRBJ2-1, with a possible D match to TRBD1 (6 bases). V was clipped by 5 bases and J by 5 bases, with 22 bases between them. This CDR3 comprises 17 residues. CDR1 is SEHNR and CDR2 is FQNEAQ in the germline V gene (reference sequence). CDR3 protein: CASSGQRGTQSHNEQFF. CDR3 in DNA: TGTGCCAGCAGCGGGCAGCGTGGGACACAGTCTCACAATGAGCAGTTCTTC.

The J gene is TRBJ2-5, the V gene TRBV7-2, with TRBD2 as a possible D gene (6 bases). The CDR3 has 15 residues. Germline CDR1 SGHTA, CDR2 FQGNSA. The V end lost 3 bases, the J end lost 5 bases, and 16 bases lay between the germline ends. The CDR3 loop is CASSLGGATLETQYF. CDR3 DNA: TGTGCCAGCAGCTTGGGGGGAGCAACCTTGGAGACCCAGTACTTC.

The chain uses TRBV11-2 and TRBJ1-2; 12 nucleotides match TRBD1. Germline CDR1 and CDR2: SGHAT and FQNNGV. The trim removed 5 bases at V and 8 bases at J, leaving 6 bases unmatched. The CDR3 sequence is 14 residues long. The CDR3, as DNA: TGTGCCAGCAGCCGCGGGGGGACAGGGGGCGGCTACACCTTC. Protein product: CASSRGGTGGGYTF.

This sequence joins TRBV27 and TRBJ2-1; TRBD2 matches at 14 bases. The J segment lost 7 bases and the V segment lost 6 bases, leaving 2 bases of the junction unmatched. Germline V gene sequence: CDR1 MNHEY, CDR2 SMNVEV (reference sequence). This CDR3 is built from 14 residues. CDR3 sequence reads: CASSRLAGGNEQFF. CDR3 sequence (DNA): TGTGCCAGCAGCCGACTAGCGGGAGGGAATGAGCAGTTCTTC.

This chain uses TRBV9 with TRBJ2-7, with D maybe TRBD2 (6 bases). CDR3 length equals 12 residues. Trimming stripped 7 bases from V and 2 bases from J, with 10 bases between. The germline V gene has CDR1 SGDLS and CDR2 YYNGEE. The CDR3 loop reads CASGREPYEQYF. In nucleotides, the CDR3 is TGTGCCAGCGGACGGGAGCCCTACGAGCAGTACTTC. Full variable domain (remainder filled in from reference TRBV9 and TRBJ2-7): DSGVTQTPKHLITATGQRVTLRCSPRSGDLSVYWYQQSLDQGLQFLIQYYNGEERAKGNILERFSAQQFPDLHSELNLSSLELGDSALYFCASGREPYEQYFGPGTRLTVT.

This rearrangement joins TRBV5-1 to TRBJ2-5, with 13 bases identical to TRBD2. Per the germline V gene, CDR1 is SGHRS and CDR2 is YFSETQ. V gave up 2 bases and J gave up 3 bases; unmatched junction bases: 1. The CDR3 has 15 residues. The CDR3 protein is CASSFGLAGEETQYF. The CDR3 region has the DNA TGCGCCAGCAGCTTTGGACTAGCGGGAGAAGAGACCCAGTACTTC. The whole variable domain, filled in from reference TRBV5-1 and TRBJ2-5, reads KAGVTQTPRYLIKTRGQQVTLSCSPISGHRSVSWYQQTPGQGLQFLFEYFSETQRNKGNFPGRFSGRQFSNSRSEMNVSTLELGDSALYLCASSFGLAGEETQYFGPGTRLLVL.

This sequence joins TRBV5-6 and TRBJ2-1; maybe TRBD2 (7 bases). Germline assignment: CDR1 SGHDT and CDR2 YYEEEE. The CDR3 contains 19 residues. V lost 4 bases and J 5 bases, leaving 28 bases between the germline ends. CDR3 DNA sequence: TGTGCCAGCAGCCCTTATTTAAGCGGGGAGGGGGGGAGGGACAATGAGCAGTTCTTC. Protein: CASSPYLSGEGGRDNEQFF.

The chain is built from TRBV7-9 and TRBJ1-1, with TRBD1 matching over 7 bases. Per the germline V gene, CDR1 is SEHNR and CDR2 is FQNEAQ (reference sequence). CDR3 length: 15 residues. Losses at the gene ends were 3 bases for V and 3 bases for J; bases not matched to a gene: 7. The CDR3 sequence: CASSLLGGGDTEAFF. CDR3 nucleotides: TGTGCCAGCAGCTTGTTAGGGGGCGGGGACACTGAAGCTTTCTTT.

The chain employs TRBV7-9 and TRBJ2-5; 7 bases are shared with TRBD1. Near its end, the DNA agrees better with TRBJ2-7, so the J call may be wrong. The CDR3 runs 14 residues. CDR1 and CDR2 from the germline V gene are SEHNR and FQNEAQ (reference sequence). The CDR3 loop reads CASSVQGNPYEQYF. DNA for the CDR3: TGTGCCAGCAGCGTACAGGGGAACCCCTACGAGCAGTACTTC.

This clone turned up a few times. V usage is TRBV19 and J usage is TRBJ2-1; TRBD1 is a possible D gene (5 bases). CDR1 and CDR2 (germline): LNHDA, SQIVND (reference sequence). This CDR3 has 13 amino acids. Trimming removed 8 bases from V and 7 bases from J, with 15 bases in between. The CDR3 is CASQGVSLNEQFF. CDR3 bases: TGTGCCAGTCAGGGTGTCTCCTTGAATGAGCAGTTCTTC.

This clone was counted once. A junction end diverges from the germline sequence, so it may reflect a read error. The chain uses TRBV7-9 and TRBJ1-3, with TRBD1 as a possible D gene (6 bases). Looked up from germline, CDR1 is SEHNR and CDR2 is FQNEAQ (reference sequence). This CDR3 is built from 15 residues. In nucleotides, the CDR3 is TGTTCCAGCAGCTTTCCACAGGGATATGGAAACACCATATATTTT. Its translation: CSSSFPQGYGNTIYF.

V usage is TRBV7-9 and J usage is TRBJ1-5; D remains unclear. V lost 5 bases and J 5 bases, leaving 10 bases between the germline ends. The CDR3 runs 13 residues. Germline V CDR1 and CDR2: SEHNR, FQNEAQ (reference sequence). The chain's CDR3 is CASSLSGDQPQHF. Here the CDR3 DNA reads TGTGCCAGCAGCCTATCGGGTGATCAGCCCCAGCATTTT.

The V and J genes are TRBV7-3 and TRBJ2-3; 7 nucleotides match TRBD2. The trim removed 4 bases at V and 2 bases at J, leaving 9 bases unmatched. The CDR3 loop spans 16 amino acids. CDR1 SGHTA and CDR2 FQGTGA come from the germline V gene. Here the CDR3 DNA reads TGTGCCAGCAGCTCCTCGGGCGGGGGACTCACAGATACGCAGTATTTT. Translated, it gives CASSSSGGGLTDTQYF.

The chain links TRBV2 to TRBJ2-5, with TRBD2 identical over 12 bases. The tail of the sequence fits TRBJ2-7 better, so the J call may be wrong. Germline V gene sequence: CDR1 SNHLY, CDR2 FYNNEI. This CDR3 comprises 15 residues. In DNA, the CDR3 is TGTGCCAGCAGGGAAAGGACTAGCGGGATTTACGAGCAGTACTTC. Its protein is CASRERTSGIYEQYF.

This sequence joins TRBV29-1 and TRBJ2-3; TRBD2 agrees at 8 bases. The V gene's germline CDR1 is SQVTM and CDR2 ANQGSEA. The CDR3 is 13 amino acids. J gave up 5 bases and V 4 bases, and 5 bases lay outside the gene matches. The CDR3 coding sequence is TGCAGCGTTGCGTCTAGCGGGTTAGATACGCAGTATTTT. Residues: CSVASSGLDTQYF.

The chain carries TRBV6-1 and TRBJ1-4; D uncertain. The CDR3 length is 12 residues. The germline CDR1 and CDR2 sequences are MNHNS and SASEGT. V was shortened by 7 bases and J by 8 bases, with 11 bases between the two germline ends. CDR3 protein: CASTQAYEKLFF. In DNA, the CDR3 is TGTGCCAGCACCCAGGCATACGAAAAACTGTTTTTT.